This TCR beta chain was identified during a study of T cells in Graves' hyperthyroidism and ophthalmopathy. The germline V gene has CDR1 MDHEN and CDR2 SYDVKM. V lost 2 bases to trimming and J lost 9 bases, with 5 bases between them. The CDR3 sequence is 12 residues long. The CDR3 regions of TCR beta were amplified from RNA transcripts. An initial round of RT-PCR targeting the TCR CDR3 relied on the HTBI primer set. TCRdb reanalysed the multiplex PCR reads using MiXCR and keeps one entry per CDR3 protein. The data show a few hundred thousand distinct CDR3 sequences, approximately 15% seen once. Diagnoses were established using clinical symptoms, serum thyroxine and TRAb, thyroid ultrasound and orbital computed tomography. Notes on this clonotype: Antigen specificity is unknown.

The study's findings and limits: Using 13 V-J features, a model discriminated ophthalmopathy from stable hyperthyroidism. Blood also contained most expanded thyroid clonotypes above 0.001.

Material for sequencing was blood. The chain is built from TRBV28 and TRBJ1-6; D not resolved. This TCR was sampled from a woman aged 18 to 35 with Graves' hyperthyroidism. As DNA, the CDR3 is TGTGCCAGCAGTTTAAAGGGTTCACCCCTCCACTTT. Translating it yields CASSLKGSPLHF.